This T cell receptor (beta chain) comes out of a study of shared clonotypes between healthy human individuals. Looking at the study overall: Donors consisted of two women and a few men between 18 and 49. Whole-study findings and limits: Even with large depth, rarefaction showed that sorted-subset sequencing was incomplete.

Assay runs were performed at deep level. On sorted subsets, replicate PCRs used 200 to 250 ng DNA, or some 28,000 T cell genomes. Assay: immunoSEQ multiplex PCR; the TCRdb copy retains only in-frame clones and omits some. The sample has about 1.5 million clones, roughly 96% seen once; the top ten hold roughly 1.2%. This CDR3 is 16 amino acids long. Per germline, CDR1 MNHEY and CDR2 SMNVEV (reference sequence). V was clipped by 3 bases and J by 6 bases; unmatched bases: 8. This clone was counted a single time. Its antigen remains unidentified. The V and J genes are TRBV27 and TRBJ2-1, with 10 bases identical to TRBD2. The clonotype originates from a man in his thirties or forties in good health. Sequencing used naive CD4+ T cells sorted from blood. Subset of the sample: CD45RA+ positively selected. CDR3 region: CASSFNRLAGANEQFF. The CDR3 DNA is TGTGCCAGCAGTTTTAACCGTCTAGCGGGAGCCAATGAGCAGTTCTTC.